These T cell receptor beta chains were read from a single sample in a study of blood T cell repertoires in COVID-19. The data were produced by immunoSEQ multiplex PCR, yet TCRdb's version contains in-frame clones alone and is incomplete. The table has more than 200,000 clones, more than 70% seen once. The specimen was PBMCs or T cells enriched from blood (not recorded which). These receptors were obtained from a man aged 30 to 45 with acute COVID-19. Each CDR3 is given with its conserved first and last residue.

j_gene: TRBJ1-2; v_gene: TRBV28; CDR3aa: CASSLGGDYYGYTF
j_gene: TRBJ2-2; v_gene: TRBV14; CDR3aa: CASRGQGSQVTGELFF
j_gene: TRBJ1-6; v_gene: TRBV11-2; CDR3aa: CASSLERTAYNSPLHF
j_gene: TRBJ1-5; v_gene: TRBV5-6; CDR3aa: CASSRVRSNQPQHF
j_gene: TRBJ2-5; v_gene: TRBV5-1; CDR3aa: CASSPGNSIQETQYF
j_gene: TRBJ1-5; v_gene: TRBV9; CDR3aa: CASSVVDGKGPQHF
j_gene: TRBJ2-3; v_gene: TRBV9; CDR3aa: CASSTPLAGGPTDTQYF
j_gene: TRBJ1-1; v_gene: TRBV28; CDR3aa: CASSLRHWNTEAFF
j_gene: TRBJ2-3; v_gene: TRBV12-5; CDR3aa: CATRRGFIDTQYF
j_gene: TRBJ2-7; v_gene: TRBV27; CDR3aa: CASSLTGIAYEQYF
j_gene: TRBJ1-3; v_gene: TRBV5-1; CDR3aa: CASSSLPWGTGGAAFSGNTIYF
j_gene: TRBJ2-3; v_gene: TRBV10-1; CDR3aa: CASRASGTDTQYF